The 25 T cell receptor beta chains below come from one sample, sequenced in a study of primary melanoma T cells and metastatic recurrence. Profiling relied on immunoSEQ multiplex PCR, and the TCRdb table lists in-frame clones only, not all of them. The sample carries some 1,500 clones, approximately 90% recorded once. Sequencing input: melanoma tumor tissue. These receptors all come from a human donor with melanoma.

The V call is TRBV10-2, the J call TRBJ1-5; D remains ambiguous. The germline CDR1 and CDR2 sequences are WSHSY and SAAADI. Trimming shortened V by 6 bases and J by 3 bases, and 12 bases separated the two germline ends. CDR3 length: 14 amino acids. CDR3 bases: TGCGCCAGCAGAGCGGACGGATACAATCAGCCCCAGCATTTT. Translation: CASRADGYNQPQHF.

As DNA, the CDR3 is TGTGCCAGCAGCCTGGGACAGTCCTACGAGCAGTACTTC. Translating it yields CASSLGQSYEQYF. This sequence joins TRBV9 and TRBJ2-7, with 7 bases aligning to TRBD1. V gave up 4 bases and J gave up 1 base; unmatched junction bases: 2. Germline V gene data show CDR1 as SGDLS and CDR2 as YYNGEE. The CDR3 length is 13 residues.

V usage is TRBV7-1 and J usage is TRBJ2-2; the D is unclear. TRBV7-1 is marked as an open reading frame, function uncertain. The V and J ends lost 5 bases and 5 bases respectively, with 9 bases between them. The CDR3 is 13 residues long. CDR3 DNA sequence: TGTGCCAGCAGCATTTCACAAACCGGGGAGCTGTTTTTT. Protein: CASSISQTGELFF.

CDR3 amino acids: CASIGVGYGTTEAFF. The CDR3 coding sequence is TGCGCCAGCATAGGCGTGGGCTACGGGACCACTGAAGCTTTCTTT. The chain couples TRBV10-2 to TRBJ1-1, with D possibly being TRBD1 (5 bases). Looked up from germline, CDR1 is WSHSY and CDR2 is SAAADI. The CDR3 loop spans 15 amino acids. V was shortened by 7 bases and J by 4 bases, with 19 bases between the two germline ends.

The chain combines TRBV6-8 with TRBJ1-2; D might be TRBD1 (6 bases). Germline lookup yields CDR1 MNHGY and CDR2 SAAAGT. This CDR3 comprises 14 residues. CDR3 in DNA: TGTGCTATCAGGCTACAGGGTCCCAACTATGGCTACACCTTC. It codes for CAIRLQGPNYGYTF.

The chain carries TRBV5-1 and TRBJ2-6, with 7 positions matching TRBD1. Germline V gene sequence: CDR1 SGHRS, CDR2 YFSETQ. With 2 bases clipped from V and 4 bases from J, the junction kept 12 bases outside the gene matches. The CDR3 runs to 18 residues. The CDR3 loop is CASSFPTQGPLGANVLTF. CDR3 in DNA: TGCGCCAGCAGCTTTCCGACACAGGGGCCCTTAGGGGCCAACGTCCTGACTTTC.

The chain joins TRBV6-8 to TRBJ1-3; D uncertain. Germline values: CDR1 MNHGY, CDR2 SAAAGT. This CDR3 spans 13 amino acids. Between the trimmed V and J ends, which lost 7 bases and 0 bases, there was a span of 7 bases. The CDR3 coding sequence is TGTGCCAGCACACAGCTCTCTGGAAACACCATATATTTT. Residues: CASTQLSGNTIYF.

This rearrangement joins TRBV5-1 to TRBJ1-1; D uncertain. The V end was cut by 0 bases, the J end by 1 base, with 7 bases between. The CDR3 runs 14 residues. CDR1 is SGHRS, CDR2 YFSETQ, per germline. The CDR3 region is CASSLGHQNTEAFF. CDR3 sequence (DNA): TGCGCCAGCAGCTTGGGACACCAGAACACTGAAGCTTTCTTT. Full variable domain (outside the CDR3, taken from reference TRBV5-1 and TRBJ1-1): KAGVTQTPRYLIKTRGQQVTLSCSPISGHRSVSWYQQTPGQGLQFLFEYFSETQRNKGNFPGRFSGRQFSNSRSEMNVSTLELGDSALYLCASSLGHQNTEAFFGQGTRLTVV.

The rearrangement joins TRBV30 to TRBJ1-3; the D is unclear. The V gene's germline CDR1 is GTSNPN and CDR2 SVGIG (reference sequence). The CDR3 runs to 12 residues. The germline V and J ends were trimmed by 4 bases and 4 bases, with 8 bases remaining between them. The CDR3 DNA is TGTGCCTGGAAGTTTAAAGGAAACACCATATATTTT. As protein: CAWKFKGNTIYF.

V and J are TRBV5-1 and TRBJ1-3; TRBD1 aligns across 12 bases. From germline, CDR1 is SGHRS and CDR2 YFSETQ. CDR3 length: 18 amino acids. The J segment lost 4 bases and the V segment lost 4 bases, leaving 12 bases of the junction unmatched. CDR3 residues: CASSVSGQGAVWGNTIYF. CDR3 DNA sequence: TGCGCCAGCAGCGTCTCGGGACAGGGGGCTGTTTGGGGAAACACCATATATTTT. The variable domain in full, completed from reference TRBV5-1 and TRBJ1-3, reads KAGVTQTPRYLIKTRGQQVTLSCSPISGHRSVSWYQQTPGQGLQFLFEYFSETQRNKGNFPGRFSGRQFSNSRSEMNVSTLELGDSALYLCASSVSGQGAVWGNTIYFGEGSWLTVV.

This chain uses TRBV6-8 with TRBJ1-6; D remains unclear. The CDR3 sequence is 15 residues long. Germline V CDR1 and CDR2: MNHGY, SAAAGT. Trimming pared 5 bases from V and 7 bases from J, leaving 15 bases between. In DNA form, the CDR3 reads TGTGCCAGCAGTGAGGCTCCCTTGCCGAATTCACCCCTCCACTTT. It translates to CASSEAPLPNSPLHF.

The chain combines TRBV15 with TRBJ2-7, with 11 bases identical to TRBD2. The CDR3 has 15 residues. Per germline, CDR1 LNHNV and CDR2 YYDKDF (reference sequence). V lost 4 bases to trimming and J lost 5 bases; unmatched junction nucleotides: 7. CDR3 nucleotide sequence: TGTGCCACCAGCAAACCCTTGACTAGCGGGGACGAGCAGTACTTC. This translates into CATSKPLTSGDEQYF.

The V call is TRBV6-8, the J call TRBJ1-5; TRBD1 agrees at 8 bases. V gave up 7 bases and J gave up 7 bases; unmatched junction bases: 9. The CDR3 has 14 amino acids. Germline V gene sequence: CDR1 MNHGY, CDR2 SAAAGT. CDR3 nucleotides: TGTGCCAGCACCGGGACAGGAGGGCGACAGCCCCAGCATTTT. Amino acids: CASTGTGGRQPQHF.

The chain links TRBV6-8 to TRBJ1-1; no clear D gene. This CDR3 region has 12 residues. Trimming removed 2 bases from V and 0 bases from J, with 1 base in between. Germline V gene sequence: CDR1 MNHGY, CDR2 SAAAGT. For the CDR3, the DNA is TGTGCCAGCAGTTACCTGAACACTGAAGCTTTCTTT. Its translation: CASSYLNTEAFF.

V and J are TRBV19 and TRBJ2-2; D gene unclear. There are 16 residues in the CDR3. Trimming stripped 1 base from V and 7 bases from J, with 16 bases between. The germline gives CDR1 LNHDA, CDR2 SQIVND (reference sequence). This CDR3 is CASSIAAGSSNGELFF. DNA of the CDR3: TGTGCCAGTAGTATAGCTGCCGGGTCGTCGAACGGGGAGCTGTTTTTT.

The chain recombines TRBV11-3 with TRBJ2-1; 9 nucleotides align to TRBD2. V shed 5 bases, J shed 9 bases, and the junction held 8 bases outside the gene matches. This CDR3 region has 14 residues. Per the germline V gene, CDR1 is SGHNT and CDR2 is YENEEA. CDR3 loop: CASSPVGTSSEQFF. The CDR3 DNA follows: TGTGCCAGCAGCCCGGTCGGGACTAGCAGTGAGCAGTTCTTC.

The chain recombines TRBV19 with TRBJ1-4; TRBD1 matches at 8 bases. CDR1 LNHDA and CDR2 SQIVND come from the germline V gene (reference sequence). V trimming: 8 bases; J trimming: 3 bases; junction bases outside the gene matches: 5. This CDR3 has 14 amino acids. The CDR3 spells CASGQGRANEKLFF. The CDR3 DNA reads TGTGCCAGTGGACAGGGACGGGCTAATGAAAAACTGTTTTTT.

J is TRBJ1-1 and V is TRBV18; TRBD1 aligns across 8 bases. V dropped 0 bases and J dropped 10; count of bases not matched to a gene: 1. The CDR3 spans 12 residues. Germline V gives CDR1 KGHSH, CDR2 LQKENI. This CDR3 is CASSPPTGVAFF. The CDR3 DNA is TGTGCCAGCTCACCACCGACAGGGGTAGCTTTCTTT.

CDR3 residues: CASSQDRDHQPQHF. The CDR3 DNA is TGTGCCAGCAGCCAGGACAGGGATCATCAGCCCCAGCATTTT. This chain uses TRBV11-3 with TRBJ1-5, with 8 bases aligning to TRBD1. Germline V CDR1 and CDR2: SGHNT, YENEEA. With V trimmed by 5 bases and J by 5 bases, 5 bases remained unmatched. The CDR3 extends over 14 amino acids.

V usage is TRBV11-3 and J usage is TRBJ1-2, with D possibly TRBD1 on 5 matching bases. Per the germline V gene, CDR1 is SGHNT and CDR2 is YENEEA. The CDR3 runs 15 residues. The V and J ends lost 3 bases and 1 base respectively, with 12 bases between them. In DNA, the CDR3 is TGTGCCAGCAGCTTGGGGCCTACACATAACTATGGCTACACCTTC. It codes for CASSLGPTHNYGYTF.

The gene calls are TRBV19 and TRBJ2-2, with 13 bases lining up with TRBD2. The germline CDR1 and CDR2 sequences are LNHDA and SQIVND (reference sequence). V shed 6 bases and J 4 bases; nucleotides not matched to a gene: 5. This CDR3 contains 16 residues. The CDR3 DNA reads TGTGCCAGTAGCGAACGACTAGCGGGAGGCACCGGGGAGCTGTTTTTT. It is translated as CASSERLAGGTGELFF.

The CDR3 loop reads CAWSGGGTDTQYF. The DNA for the CDR3 is TGTGCCTGGAGTGGGGGTGGGACAGATACGCAGTATTTT. This sequence joins TRBV30 and TRBJ2-3; D gene uncertain. The V end lost 1 base, the J end lost 3 bases, and 8 bases lay between the germline ends. The CDR3 spans 13 residues. Germline lookup yields CDR1 GTSNPN and CDR2 SVGIG (reference sequence).

Details on this clone: The junction does not match germline at one end; this may be a read error. V and J are TRBV11-3 and TRBJ2-7; TRBD2 matches 9 bases. The germline CDR1 and CDR2 sequences are SGHNT and YENEEA. The CDR3 sequence is 16 residues long. The CDR3 DNA is TGTGTCAGCAGCTTAGTGGGACTAGCCCTTCTCTACGAGCAGTACTTC. This gives the protein CVSSLVGLALLYEQYF. Looking up the rest from reference TRBV11-3 and TRBJ2-7 gives the full variable domain: EAGVVQSPRYKIIEKKQPVAFWCNPISGHNTLYWYLQNLGQGPELLIRYENEEAVDDSQLPKDRFSAERLKGVDSTLKIQPAELGDSAVYLCVSSLVGLALLYEQYFGPGTRLTVT.

V gene TRBV6-8 combines with J gene TRBJ2-3, with 10 bases that match TRBD2. The CDR3 has 16 amino acids. The germline V gene has CDR1 MNHGY and CDR2 SAAAGT. V lost 4 bases and J lost 2; bases outside the gene matches: 6. CDR3 sequence (DNA): TGTGCCAGCAGTTCCTACAGCGGGGGGGTCACAGATACGCAGTATTTT. It yields the protein CASSSYSGGVTDTQYF.

V usage is TRBV5-1 and J usage is TRBJ2-3; TRBD2 matches at 10 bases. In germline, CDR1 is SGHRS, CDR2 YFSETQ. This CDR3 comprises 14 residues. Trimming cost V 5 bases and J 7 bases; bases outside gene matches: 7. The CDR3 coding sequence is TGCGCCAGCAGAACTGGGACTAGCGAGAATACGCAGTATTTT. This codes for CASRTGTSENTQYF.